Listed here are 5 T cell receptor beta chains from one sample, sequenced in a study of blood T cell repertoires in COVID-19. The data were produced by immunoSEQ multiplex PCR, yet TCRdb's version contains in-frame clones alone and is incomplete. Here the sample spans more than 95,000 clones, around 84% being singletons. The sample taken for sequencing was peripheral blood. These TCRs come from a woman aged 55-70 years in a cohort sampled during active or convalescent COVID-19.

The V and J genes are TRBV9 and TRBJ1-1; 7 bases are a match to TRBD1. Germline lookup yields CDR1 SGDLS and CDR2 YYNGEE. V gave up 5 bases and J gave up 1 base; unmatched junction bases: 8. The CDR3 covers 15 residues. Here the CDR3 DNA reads TGTGCCAGCAGAGCCACCGGGACAGAGAACACTGAAGCTTTCTTT. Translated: CASRATGTENTEAFF.

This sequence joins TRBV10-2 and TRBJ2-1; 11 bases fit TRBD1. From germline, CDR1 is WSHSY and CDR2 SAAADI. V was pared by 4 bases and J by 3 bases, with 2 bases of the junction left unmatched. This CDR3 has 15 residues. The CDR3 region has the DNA TGCGCCAGCAGTGCCGGGACAGGGGGCTACAATGAGCAGTTCTTC. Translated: CASSAGTGGYNEQFF.

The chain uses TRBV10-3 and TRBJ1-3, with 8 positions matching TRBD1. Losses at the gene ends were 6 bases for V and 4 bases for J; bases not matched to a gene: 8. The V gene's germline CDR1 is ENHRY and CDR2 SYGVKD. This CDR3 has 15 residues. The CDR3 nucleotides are TGTGCCATCAGCGTCGGGACAGGAGTAGGAAACACCATATATTTT. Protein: CAISVGTGVGNTIYF.

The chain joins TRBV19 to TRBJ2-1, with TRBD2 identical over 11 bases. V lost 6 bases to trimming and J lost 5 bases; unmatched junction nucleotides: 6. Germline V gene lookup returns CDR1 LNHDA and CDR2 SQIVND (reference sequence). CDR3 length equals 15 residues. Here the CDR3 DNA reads TGTGCCAGTAGCCCGCTAGCGGGGGGCCACAATGAGCAGTTCTTC. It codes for CASSPLAGGHNEQFF.

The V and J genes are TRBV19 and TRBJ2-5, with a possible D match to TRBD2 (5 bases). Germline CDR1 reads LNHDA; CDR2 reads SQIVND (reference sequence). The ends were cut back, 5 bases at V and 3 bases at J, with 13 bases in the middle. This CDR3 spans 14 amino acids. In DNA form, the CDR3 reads TGTGCCAGTAGTCTTAAGCGGAATGAAGAGACCCAGTACTTC. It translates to CASSLKRNEETQYF.